This T cell receptor beta chain was identified in a study of blood T cells in healthy people across ages. Study at large: Per two T cells, about one barcoded beta molecule was captured through template switching.

About this clonotype itself: Its antigen is still unknown.

Study observations and caveats: Measured against age, TCR beta diversity per million T cells decreased in a roughly linear manner. The donors' CMV status was not determined, possibly confounding changes in expanded clonotypes. Long-lived donors had more naive CD4+ cells and higher diversity than aged donors.

Together with a sample-barcoded 5' primer, a J-beta primer mix was included in a second PCR lasting roughly 6 to 12 cycles. Each CDR3 protein gets one entry after TCRdb re-called the 5' RACE reads with MiXCR. This table holds roughly 900,000 distinct CDR3 sequences, roughly 26% found once. CDR1 is DFQATT, CDR2 SNEGSKA, per germline (reference sequence). The ends lost 0 bases at V and 7 bases at J; junction bases unmatched: 28. This CDR3 has 21 residues. The chain carries TRBV20-1 and TRBJ2-7; 9 bases fit TRBD2. The receptor comes from a woman over 75 in good health. Sequenced material: blood. CDR3 bases: TGCAGTGCTAGAGATTCGGTGGGTTCGATCGGGCGGGGGGGCCACGGACCTGAGCAGTACTTC. Translated: CSARDSVGSIGRGGHGPEQYF.